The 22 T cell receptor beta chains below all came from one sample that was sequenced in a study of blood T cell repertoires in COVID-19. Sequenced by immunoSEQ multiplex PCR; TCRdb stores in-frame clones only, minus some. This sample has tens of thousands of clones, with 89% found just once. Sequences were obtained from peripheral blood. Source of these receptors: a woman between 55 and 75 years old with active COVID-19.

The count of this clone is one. This CDR3 is CASSLDPTQGSPLHF. The CDR3 DNA sequence: TGTGCCAGCTCACTGGACCCGACCCAGGGTTCACCCCTCCACTTT. The chain combines TRBV18 with TRBJ1-6, with D maybe TRBD1 (5 bases). Trimming shortened V by 4 bases and J by 9 bases, and 16 bases separated the two germline ends. This CDR3 region has 15 residues. CDR1 is KGHSH, CDR2 LQKENI, per germline.

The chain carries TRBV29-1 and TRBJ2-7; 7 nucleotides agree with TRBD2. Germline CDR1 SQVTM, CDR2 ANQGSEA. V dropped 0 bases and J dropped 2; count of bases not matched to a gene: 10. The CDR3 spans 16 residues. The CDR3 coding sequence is TGCAGCGTTGAAGAGAGGGGAGCGGGAAGAGCCTACGAGCAGTACTTC. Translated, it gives CSVEERGAGRAYEQYF.

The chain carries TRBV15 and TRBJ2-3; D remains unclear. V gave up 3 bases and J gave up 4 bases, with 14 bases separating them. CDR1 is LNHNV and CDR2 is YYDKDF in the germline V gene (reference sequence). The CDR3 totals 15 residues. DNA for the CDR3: TGTGCCACCAGCAGGAAGCCCGATAGTGCAGATACGCAGTATTTT. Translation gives CATSRKPDSADTQYF.

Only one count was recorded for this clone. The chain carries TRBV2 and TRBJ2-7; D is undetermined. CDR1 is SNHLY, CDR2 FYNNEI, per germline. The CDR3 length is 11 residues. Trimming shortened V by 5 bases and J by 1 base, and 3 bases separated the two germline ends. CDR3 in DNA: TGTGCCAGCAGTACATCCTACGAGCAGTACTTC. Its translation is CASSTSYEQYF.

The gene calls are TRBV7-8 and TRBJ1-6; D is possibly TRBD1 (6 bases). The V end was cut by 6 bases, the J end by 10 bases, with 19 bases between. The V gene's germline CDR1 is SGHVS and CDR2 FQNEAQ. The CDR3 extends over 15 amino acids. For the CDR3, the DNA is TGTGCCAGCAGGAGGGACACCGGAGAAAGATCACCCCTCCACTTT. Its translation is CASRRDTGERSPLHF.

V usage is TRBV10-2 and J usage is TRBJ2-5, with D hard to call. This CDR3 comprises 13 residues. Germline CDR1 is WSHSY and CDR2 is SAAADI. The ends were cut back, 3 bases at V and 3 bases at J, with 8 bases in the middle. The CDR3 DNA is TGCGCCAGCAGTGAACCTAACGAAGAGACCCAGTACTTC. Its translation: CASSEPNEETQYF.

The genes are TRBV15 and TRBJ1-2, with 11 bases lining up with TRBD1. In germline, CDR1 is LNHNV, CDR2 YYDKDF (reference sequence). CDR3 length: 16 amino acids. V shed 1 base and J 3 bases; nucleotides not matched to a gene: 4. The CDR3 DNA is TGTGCCACCAGCAGAGTTGGGACAGGGGGACACTATGGCTACACCTTC. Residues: CATSRVGTGGHYGYTF. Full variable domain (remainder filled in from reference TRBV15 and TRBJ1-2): DAMVIQNPRYQVTQFGKPVTLSCSQTLNHNVMYWYQQKSSQAPKLLFHYYDKDFNNEADTPDNFQSRRPNTSFCFLDIRSPGLGDTAMYLCATSRVGTGGHYGYTFGSGTRLTVV.

The CDR3 loop reads CASSQRDRNYEQYF. The CDR3 bases are TGTGCCAGCAGCCAAAGGGACAGGAACTACGAGCAGTACTTC. This rearrangement joins TRBV4-2 to TRBJ2-7, with TRBD1 matching over 8 bases. The trim removed 2 bases at V and 3 bases at J, leaving 3 bases unmatched. This CDR3 spans 14 amino acids. Per germline, CDR1 LGHNA and CDR2 YNFKEQ.

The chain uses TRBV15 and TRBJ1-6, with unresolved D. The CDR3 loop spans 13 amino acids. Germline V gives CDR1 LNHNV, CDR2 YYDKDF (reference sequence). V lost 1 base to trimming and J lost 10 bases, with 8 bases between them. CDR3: CATSRVTGSPLHF. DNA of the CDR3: TGTGCCACCAGCAGAGTCACGGGATCACCCCTCCACTTT.

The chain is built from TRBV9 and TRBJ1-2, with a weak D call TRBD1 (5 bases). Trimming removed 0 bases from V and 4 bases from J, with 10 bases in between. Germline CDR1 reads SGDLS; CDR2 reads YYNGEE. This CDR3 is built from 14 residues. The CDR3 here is CASSVAGAAYGYTF. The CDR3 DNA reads TGTGCCAGCAGCGTAGCTGGGGCTGCCTATGGCTACACCTTC.

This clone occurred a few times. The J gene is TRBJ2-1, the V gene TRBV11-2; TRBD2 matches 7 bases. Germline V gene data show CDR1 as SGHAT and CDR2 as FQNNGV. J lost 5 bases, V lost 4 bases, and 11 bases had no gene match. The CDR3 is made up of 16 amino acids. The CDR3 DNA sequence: TGTGCCAGCAGCTCGGGTTTAAGCGGGGCAAACAATGAGCAGTTCTTC. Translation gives CASSSGLSGANNEQFF.

The chain's CDR3 is CASSAPGGGREQYF. The CDR3 coding sequence is TGTGCCAGCAGTGCCCCCGGGGGGGGTCGGGAGCAGTACTTC. The chain is built from TRBV25-1 and TRBJ2-7; 8 bases are shared with TRBD2. The V gene end was trimmed by 4 bases and the J gene end by 7 bases; junction bases not matched to a gene: 9. Germline CDR1 MGHDK, CDR2 SYGVNS. The CDR3 sequence is 14 residues long.

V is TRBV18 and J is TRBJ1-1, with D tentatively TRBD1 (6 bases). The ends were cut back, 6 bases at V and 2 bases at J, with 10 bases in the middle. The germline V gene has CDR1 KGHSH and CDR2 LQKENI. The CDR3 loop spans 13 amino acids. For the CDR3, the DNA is TGTGCCAGCTCCCCGGACAGTAACACTGAAGCTTTCTTT. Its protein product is CASSPDSNTEAFF.

DNA of the CDR3: TGTGCCAGTACCAGGGGACCCGGGGAGCTGTTTTTT. Protein product: CASTRGPGELFF. This chain links TRBV3-1 (or the pseudogene TRBV3-2) with TRBJ2-2; the D gene is possibly TRBD1 (6 bases). Germline CDR1 LGHDT, CDR2 YNNKEL (reference sequence). The CDR3 length is 12 residues. The V gene lost 9 bases and the J gene lost 6 bases, with 11 bases spanning the gap.

The CDR3 DNA follows: TGTGCCAGCAGTTACCGGGGGGCCGATACGCAGTATTTT. Translating it yields CASSYRGADTQYF. The chain uses TRBV6-2 or TRBV6-3 and TRBJ2-3; D is possibly TRBD2 (7 bases). The germline V and J ends were trimmed by 2 bases and 6 bases, with 9 bases remaining between them. In germline, CDR1 is MNHEY, CDR2 SVGEGT. The CDR3 sequence is 13 residues long.

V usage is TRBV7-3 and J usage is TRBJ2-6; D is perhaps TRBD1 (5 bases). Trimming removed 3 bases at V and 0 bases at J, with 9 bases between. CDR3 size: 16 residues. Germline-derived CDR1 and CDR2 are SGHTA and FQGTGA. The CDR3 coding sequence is TGTGCCAGCAGCTTCGGACAAAGCTCTGGGGCCAACGTCCTGACTTTC. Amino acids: CASSFGQSSGANVLTF. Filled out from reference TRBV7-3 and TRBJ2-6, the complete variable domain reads GAGVSQTPSNKVTEKGKYVELRCDPISGHTALYWYRQSLGQGPEFLIYFQGTGAADDSGLPNDRFFAVRPEGSVSTLKIQRTERGDSAVYLCASSFGQSSGANVLTFGAGSRLTVL.

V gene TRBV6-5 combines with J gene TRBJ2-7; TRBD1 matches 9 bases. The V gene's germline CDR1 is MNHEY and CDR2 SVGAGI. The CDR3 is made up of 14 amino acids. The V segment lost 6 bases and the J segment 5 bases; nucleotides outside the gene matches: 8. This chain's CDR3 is CASRTGTGLDEQYF. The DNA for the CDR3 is TGTGCCAGCAGGACCGGGACAGGGCTTGACGAGCAGTACTTC.

The DNA of the CDR3 is TGTGCCAGCTCGCAGCGGGGCGTAGATACGCAGTATTTT. Translating gives CASSQRGVDTQYF. The V and J genes are TRBV2 and TRBJ2-3, with 7 bases that match TRBD2. In germline, CDR1 is SNHLY, CDR2 FYNNEI. After removal of 8 bases from V and 5 bases from J, the junction contained 7 bases not matched to a gene. The CDR3 sequence is 13 residues long. Based on the CDR3 plus reference TRBV2 and TRBJ2-3, the full variable domain is EPEVTQTPSHQVTQMGQEVILRCVPISNHLYFYWYRQILGQKVEFLVSFYNNEISEKSEIFDDQFSVERPDGSNFTLKIRSTKLEDSAMYFCASSQRGVDTQYFGPGTRLTVL.

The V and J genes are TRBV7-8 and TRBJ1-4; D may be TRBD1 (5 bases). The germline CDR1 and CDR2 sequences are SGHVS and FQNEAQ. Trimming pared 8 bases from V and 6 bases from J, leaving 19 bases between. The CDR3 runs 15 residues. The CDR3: CASRLRGGFDEKLFF. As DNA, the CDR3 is TGTGCCAGCCGGCTACGGGGGGGTTTCGATGAAAAACTGTTTTTT.

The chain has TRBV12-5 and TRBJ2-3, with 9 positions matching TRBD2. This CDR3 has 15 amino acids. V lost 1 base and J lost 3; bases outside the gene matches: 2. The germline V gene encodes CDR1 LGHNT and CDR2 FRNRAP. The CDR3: CASGLGGLATDTQYF. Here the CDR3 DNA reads TGTGCTAGTGGTTTGGGGGGACTAGCTACAGATACGCAGTATTTT.

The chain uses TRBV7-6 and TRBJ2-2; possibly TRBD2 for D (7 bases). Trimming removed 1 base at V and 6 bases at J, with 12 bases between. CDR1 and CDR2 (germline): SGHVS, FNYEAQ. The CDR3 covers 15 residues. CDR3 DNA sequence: TGTGCCAGCAGCTTAGACTGGGGGGGGCCCGGGGAGCTGTTTTTT. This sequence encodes CASSLDWGGPGELFF. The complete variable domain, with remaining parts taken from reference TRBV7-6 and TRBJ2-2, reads GAGVSQSPRYKVTKRGQDVALRCDPISGHVSLYWYRQALGQGPEFLTYFNYEAQQDKSGLPNDRFSAERPEGSISTLTIQRTEQRDSAMYRCASSLDWGGPGELFFGEGSRLTVL.

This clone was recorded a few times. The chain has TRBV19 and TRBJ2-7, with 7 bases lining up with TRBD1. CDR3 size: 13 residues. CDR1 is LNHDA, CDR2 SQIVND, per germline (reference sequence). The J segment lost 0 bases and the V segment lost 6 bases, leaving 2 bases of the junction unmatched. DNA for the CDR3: TGTGCCAGTAGCAGGGGGTCCTCCTACGAGCAGTACTTC. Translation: CASSRGSSYEQYF.